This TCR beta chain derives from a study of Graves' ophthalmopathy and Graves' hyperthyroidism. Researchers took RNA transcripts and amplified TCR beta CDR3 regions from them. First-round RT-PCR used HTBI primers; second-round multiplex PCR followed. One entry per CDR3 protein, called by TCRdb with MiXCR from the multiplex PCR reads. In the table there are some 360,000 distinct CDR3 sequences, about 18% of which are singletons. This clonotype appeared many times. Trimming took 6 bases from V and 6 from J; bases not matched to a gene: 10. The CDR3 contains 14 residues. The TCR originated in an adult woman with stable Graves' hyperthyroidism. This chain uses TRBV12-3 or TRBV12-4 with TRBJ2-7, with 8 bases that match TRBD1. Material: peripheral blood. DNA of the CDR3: TGTGCCAGCAGCAGAGGTCAGGGGGCGGGCGAGCAGTACTTC. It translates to CASSRGQGAGEQYF.